This T cell receptor (beta chain) was profiled in a study of T cells in Graves' hyperthyroidism and ophthalmopathy. The authors obtained PBMCs from roughly 10 ml of fresh peripheral blood. Per germline, CDR1 MDHEN and CDR2 SYDVKM. The V end was cut by 2 bases, the J end by 2 bases, with 9 bases between. The CDR3 runs 14 residues. The sample holds many counts of this clonotype. Antigen unknown. Authors of the study amplified TCR beta CDR3 regions from RNA transcripts. In the first-round RT-PCR of the TCR CDR3, the HTBI primer set was used. TCRdb re-called the multiplex PCR reads through MiXCR, storing one row per CDR3 protein. In the table there are some 760,000 distinct CDR3 sequences, 14% of which are singletons. Study-wide results and limits: Most thyroid clonotypes with frequency above 0.001 were detected in blood.

The source of this sequence is a young woman with Graves' hyperthyroidism. Sequences were obtained from blood. The J gene is TRBJ2-5, the V gene TRBV28, with D hard to call. The CDR3 reads CASSLNFGQETQYF. In nucleotides, the CDR3 is TGTGCCAGCAGTTTAAACTTTGGACAAGAGACCCAGTACTTC.